The 2 T cell receptor beta chains listed next were all sequenced from one sample in a study of T-cell reconstitution after alpha-beta-depleted transplantation in children. Researchers prepared the TCRbeta library using unique molecular identifiers, the study reports. TCRdb re-analysed the PCR reads in MiXCR, keeping a single row per CDR3 protein. The sample has some 490,000 distinct CDR3 sequences; roughly an eighth are singletons. Sequenced material: PBMCs from the stem cell graft donor, taken from the stem cell graft. The receptors come from a human donor who donated a stem cell graft to a child with combined immunodeficiency.

A few counts support this clonotype. V gene TRBV7-8 combines with J gene TRBJ2-5, with a weak D call TRBD2 (6 bases). Germline CDR1 and CDR2: SGHVS and FQNEAQ. This CDR3 spans 16 amino acids. V lost 5 bases and J 1 base, leaving 17 bases between the germline ends. The CDR3 loop is CASSGKPGLRQETQYF. CDR3 sequence (DNA): TGTGCCAGCAGCGGAAAGCCGGGACTGCGCCAAGAGACCCAGTACTTC.

The chain has TRBV4-3 and TRBJ1-2; D not certain. Germline V CDR1 and CDR2: LGHNA, YSLEER. The V end was cut by 3 bases, the J end by 2 bases, with 7 bases between. This CDR3 has 13 residues. The CDR3 coding sequence is TGCGCCAGCAGCCACTGGGAGAACTATGGCTACACCTTC. Its protein product is CASSHWENYGYTF.